Each of the 11 T cell receptor beta chains below was sequenced from the same sample in a study of identical twins (dated by TCRdb to 2016 to 2017). Libraries were constructed by 5' RACE. Instrument on record: Illumina HiSeq 2000. The raw public data were reprocessed by TCRdb itself: fastp quality trimming at Q25, MiXCR clonotype calling, in-frame beta chains only. Identical CDR3 protein sequences are pooled into one entry, listed with their most common genes and DNA. A total of more than 400,000 distinct CDR3 sequences appear in this sample, 13% to 15% of them only once. The ten largest account for less than 0.5% of the sample. These sequences were also reported in another study, on yellow fever vaccine responses in identical twins.

The sequenced sample consisted of CD4+ T cells sorted from blood. These receptors came from a young woman in good health.

The chain is built from TRBV24-1 and TRBJ1-1, with D perhaps matching TRBD1 (5 bases). Trimming shortened V by 5 bases and J by 5 bases, and 11 bases separated the two germline ends. The CDR3 runs 13 residues. Germline lookup yields CDR1 KGHDR and CDR2 SFDVKD. CDR3 loop: CATSGPGSTEAFF. CDR3 nucleotide sequence: TGTGCCACCAGTGGGCCAGGGTCTACTGAAGCTTTCTTT.

This clonotype has more than one count but fewer than ten. The chain is built from TRBV11-2 and TRBJ2-1; perhaps TRBD1 as D (5 bases). V lost 0 bases to trimming and J lost 9 bases, with 15 bases between them. The CDR3 is made up of 15 amino acids. Germline loops: CDR1 SGHAT, CDR2 FQNNGV. In nucleotides, the CDR3 is TGTGCCAGCAGCTTAGATCGAGTCAGGGTGGGTGAGCAGTTCTTC. Amino acid sequence: CASSLDRVRVGEQFF.

In its sample, this clonotype was seen a few times. V is TRBV9 and J is TRBJ2-3; 9 positions agree with TRBD2. This CDR3 region has 15 residues. The junction had 4 bases not matched to a gene; V was cut back by 4 bases and J by 1 base. Germline values: CDR1 SGDLS, CDR2 YYNGEE. CDR3 amino acids: CASSRASGGTDTQYF. CDR3 nucleotides: TGTGCCAGCAGCAGGGCTAGCGGGGGCACAGATACGCAGTATTTT.

This clonotype was found a few times. The J gene is TRBJ2-1, the V gene TRBV20-1; 11 bases are shared with TRBD2. This CDR3 is 15 amino acids long. Losses at the gene ends were 7 bases for V and 7 bases for J; bases not matched to a gene: 12. The germline gives CDR1 DFQATT, CDR2 SNEGSKA (reference sequence). The CDR3 DNA reads TGCAGTGTTAGCGGGGGGGCAGGGGCCGGGAATGAGCAGTTCTTC. It is translated as CSVSGGAGAGNEQFF.

The J gene is TRBJ2-3, the V gene TRBV3-1; no firm D call. Germline lookup yields CDR1 LGHDT and CDR2 YNNKEL (reference sequence). The length of the CDR3 is 16 residues. V was cut by 1 base and J by 1 base, with 12 bases left in between. CDR3 amino acids: CASSQAGGYGTDTQYF. The CDR3 DNA reads as TGTGCCAGCAGCCAAGCGGGCGGCTACGGCACAGATACGCAGTATTTT.

This clonotype was counted between two and nine times. V and J are TRBV20-1 and TRBJ2-3; 14 bases agree with TRBD2. Germline V lookup: CDR1 DFQATT, CDR2 SNEGSKA (reference sequence). The CDR3 covers 19 residues. Trimming at V came to 4 bases and at J to 2 bases, leaving 14 bases not matched to a gene. The CDR3 protein is CSAIGLAGGLNHITDTQYF. Here the CDR3 DNA reads TGCAGTGCTATCGGACTAGCGGGAGGCCTCAACCACATCACAGATACGCAGTATTTT.

The rearrangement uses TRBV12-3 or TRBV12-4 and TRBJ2-1; TRBD1 agrees at 7 bases. The CDR3 covers 15 residues. J gave up 0 bases and V 7 bases, and 6 bases lay outside the gene matches. CDR3 amino acids: CASTPDRDSYNEQFF. The CDR3 region has the DNA TGTGCCAGCACACCTGACAGGGACTCCTACAATGAGCAGTTCTTC.

The J gene is TRBJ2-3, the V gene TRBV27, with 9 bases fitting TRBD1. CDR1 is MNHEY, CDR2 SMNVEV, per germline (reference sequence). This CDR3 contains 16 residues. Trimming took 0 bases from V and 6 from J; bases not matched to a gene: 7. Written as DNA, the CDR3 is TGTGCCAGCAGTTTATCGACAGGGGGGCGAATGGATACGCAGTATTTT. This gives the protein CASSLSTGGRMDTQYF.

The chain recombines TRBV7-6 with TRBJ2-5; D is undetermined. CDR1 SGHVS and CDR2 FNYEAQ come from the germline V gene. The germline V and J ends were trimmed by 5 bases and 4 bases, with 17 bases remaining between them. The CDR3 is 15 amino acids. The CDR3 DNA sequence: TGTGCCAGCAGCCCGCCGGGCCTTAGAGGAGAGACCCAGTACTTC. Protein product: CASSPPGLRGETQYF.

The chain combines TRBV5-1 with TRBJ2-2, with D maybe TRBD1 (6 bases). Germline CDR1 is SGHRS and CDR2 is YFSETQ. V dropped 6 bases and J dropped 5 bases, with 14 bases sitting between them. The CDR3 totals 14 residues. CDR3 in DNA: TGCGCCAGCAAATCAACAGGGTTGACCGGGGAGCTGTTTTTT. Protein: CASKSTGLTGELFF. The full variable domain, in which reference TRBV5-1 and TRBJ2-2 provide the parts outside the CDR3, is KAGVTQTPRYLIKTRGQQVTLSCSPISGHRSVSWYQQTPGQGLQFLFEYFSETQRNKGNFPGRFSGRQFSNSRSEMNVSTLELGDSALYLCASKSTGLTGELFFGEGSRLTVL.

This clonotype was seen a handful of times. This chain links TRBV20-1 with TRBJ2-5; D not certain. The length of the CDR3 is 11 residues. The V end was cut by 4 bases, the J end by 2 bases, with 5 bases between. CDR1 is DFQATT and CDR2 is SNEGSKA in the germline V gene (reference sequence). CDR3 DNA: TGCAGTGCTAACCGGCAAGAGACCCAGTACTTC. It yields the protein CSANRQETQYF.